Listed below are T cell receptor beta chains from one sample, sequenced in a study of CD8+ T cells in alopecia areata. Repertoires were generated with immunoSEQ multiplex PCR, while TCRdb's copy carries only in-frame clones and drops some. This table holds about 250,000 clones, 45% to 70% found once. This sample comprised CD4+ T cells sorted from blood, obtained around week 52, from a patient treated with tofacitinib. The receptors shown here come from a human donor with alopecia areata. Both conserved end residues are part of each CDR3. Each record gives: clone size, V gene, D gene, J gene, CDR3 protein, CDR3 DNA. The D gene is left open where the match is weak. Clone size, where shown, is once, few, many, or a class for clones that have expanded.

>.|TRBV27|.|TRBJ2-3
CASSLSSWGDTQYF
TGTGCCAGCAGTTTATCCTCTTGGGGAGATACGCAGTATTTT
>.|TRBV30|TRBD2|TRBJ2-3
CAWSPTRTSGVSDTQYF
TGTGCCTGGAGCCCGACCCGGACTAGCGGGGTCTCAGATACGCAGTATTTT
>few|TRBV4-1|TRBD2|TRBJ2-5
CASSHLGLAETQYF
TGCGCCAGCAGCCATTTGGGACTAGCTGAGACCCAGTACTTC
>.|TRBV2|.|TRBJ2-2
CASSNTGTNTGELFF
TGTGCCAGCAGTAACACCGGGACAAACACCGGGGAGCTGTTTTTT
>.|TRBV18|.|TRBJ2-4
CASSPVTGLAKNIQYF
TGTGCCAGCTCACCAGTGACAGGACTAGCCAAAAACATTCAGTACTTC
>.|TRBV6-5|.|TRBJ2-1
CASSYSRGGNEQFF
TGTGCCAGCAGTTACTCGAGGGGCGGCAATGAGCAGTTCTTC
>.|TRBV29-1|TRBD2|TRBJ2-1
CSVELWGGNEQFF
TGCAGCGTTGAACTTTGGGGGGGCAATGAGCAGTTCTTC
>.|TRBV2|TRBD1|TRBJ2-7
CASLQGRTYEQYF
TGTGCCAGTTTACAGGGGCGAACTTACGAGCAGTACTTC
>.|TRBV30|.|TRBJ2-2
CAWKGSGTGELFF
TGTGCCTGGAAGGGTAGCGGCACCGGGGAGCTGTTTTTT
>.|TRBV5-1|TRBD1|TRBJ1-6
CASSLRSGGEYNSPLHF
TGCGCCAGCAGCTTGAGGTCAGGGGGCGAGTATAATTCACCCCTCCACTTT
>.|TRBV5-4|.|TRBJ1-1
CASSFRGTEAFF
TGTGCCAGCAGCTTTAGGGGGACTGAAGCTTTCTTT
>.|TRBV29-1|TRBD2|TRBJ2-1
CSVEWTSGNEQFF
TGCAGCGTTGAATGGACTAGCGGAAATGAGCAGTTCTTC